This TCR beta chain was observed in a study of OX40 agonist ivuxolimab in advanced cancers. Study-wide context: Of the participants, approximately 44% had some prior anti-PD-1, anti-PD-L1 or anti-CTLA-4 therapy, which was allowed.

Trimming removed 2 bases from V and 0 bases from J, with 4 bases in between. The CDR3 length is 14 residues. Germline CDR1 MDHEN, CDR2 SYDVKM. Generated by immunoSEQ multiplex PCR, the TCRdb table keeps only in-frame clones and is missing some. The sample lists about 15,000 clones, roughly 82% occurring once. The sequence derives from an adult with an advanced solid tumor such as melanoma, head and neck, liver or kidney cancer. The V call is TRBV28, the J call TRBJ2-2, with no clear D. Sequenced material: CD4+ or CD8+ T cells sorted from blood, taken in a trial of the OX40 agonist ivuxolimab. The CDR3 nucleotides are TGTGCCAGCAGTTTAGTTACGAACACCGGGGAGCTGTTTTTT. Translated, it gives CASSLVTNTGELFF.